Listed here are 15 T cell receptor beta chains from one sample, sequenced in a study of neurological immune-mediated disorders. TCRdb re-called the 5' RACE reads with MiXCR, one entry per CDR3 protein. The table has some 25,000 distinct CDR3 sequences, about 6.3% seen once. The sequenced sample consisted of PBMCs. All receptors come from a woman between 35 and 50 years old in good health.

The chain uses TRBV28 and TRBJ2-7; a possible D gene is TRBD2 (5 bases). From germline, CDR1 is MDHEN and CDR2 SYDVKM. The V and J ends lost 10 bases and 9 bases respectively, with 16 bases between them. The CDR3 is 11 residues long. CDR3 sequence (DNA): TGTGCCACCGGAGGTCGGTTAGGGCAGTACTTC. Amino acid sequence: CATGGRLGQYF.

This clonotype was detected ten times or more. The gene calls are TRBV9 and TRBJ2-6; a weak D match, TRBD2 (6 bases). Germline V gene sequence: CDR1 SGDLS, CDR2 YYNGEE. The CDR3 runs to 16 residues. Trimming left V 5 bases short and J 1 base short, with 13 bases between. CDR3 region: CASSSGVVSGANVLTF. The CDR3 DNA follows: TGTGCCAGCAGTTCGGGAGTAGTGTCTGGGGCCAACGTCCTGACTTTC.

This clonotype was seen ten or more times. This chain links TRBV5-1 with TRBJ2-6; D is unresolved. This CDR3 is 17 amino acids long. Trimming stripped 4 bases from V and 1 base from J, with 15 bases between. CDR1 and CDR2 from the germline V gene are SGHRS and YFSETQ. The CDR3 bases are TGCGCCAGCAGCATCGGGTTAGCACCTTCTGGGGCCAACGTCCTGACTTTC. Translated, it gives CASSIGLAPSGANVLTF.

Many counts were recorded for this clonotype. The chain is built from TRBV19 and TRBJ2-1, with a possible D match to TRBD2 (5 bases). Germline CDR1 reads LNHDA; CDR2 reads SQIVND (reference sequence). V was cut by 0 bases and J by 3 bases, with 12 bases left in between. The CDR3 consists of 16 residues. The CDR3 DNA reads TGTGCCAGTAGTATAGAGAGAGCCGGGGTCTACAATGAGCAGTTCTTC. Translated, it gives CASSIERAGVYNEQFF.

This clonotype was counted ten times or more. CDR3 sequence reads: CASSDGTGNTGELFF. In DNA, the CDR3 is TGTGCCAGCTCAGACGGGACGGGGAACACCGGGGAGCTGTTTTTT. J is TRBJ2-2 and V is TRBV18, with D tentatively TRBD1 or TRBD2 (5 bases each). The CDR3 sequence is 15 residues long. CDR1 and CDR2 from the germline V gene are KGHSH and LQKENI. V lost 5 bases and J lost 1, with 11 bases in between.

This clonotype was seen ten or more times. J is TRBJ2-1 and V is TRBV5-5, with D unresolved. Germline loops: CDR1 SGHKS, CDR2 YYEKEE (reference sequence). Trimming cost V 2 bases and J 2 bases, with 11 bases left between them. CDR3 length: 15 amino acids. CDR3 DNA: TGTGCCAGCAGCTTTTCCGGCGGTGCCTACAATGAGCAGTTCTTC. Residues: CASSFSGGAYNEQFF.

This clonotype was detected a few times. CDR3 residues: CASSPEVLNSYNEQFF. The CDR3 DNA sequence: TGTGCCAGCTCACCTGAGGTGTTGAACTCCTACAATGAGCAGTTCTTC. This sequence joins TRBV18 and TRBJ2-1; D is undetermined. With 3 bases removed from V and 0 bases from J, the gap between germline ends came to 12 bases. Germline CDR1 and CDR2: KGHSH and LQKENI. CDR3 length: 16 residues.

Ten or more counts support this clonotype. The rearrangement links TRBV24-1 to TRBJ2-3; TRBD2 matches 10 bases. The germline V gene encodes CDR1 KGHDR and CDR2 SFDVKD. The CDR3 is made up of 15 amino acids. With V trimmed by 6 bases and J by 5 bases, 7 bases remained unmatched. The CDR3 sequence: CATSSSSGRIDTQYF. Here the CDR3 DNA reads TGTGCCACCAGTTCATCTAGCGGGAGAATAGATACGCAGTATTTT.

This clonotype was seen repeatedly, ten times or more. V gene TRBV20-1 combines with J gene TRBJ1-2; weak D call: TRBD1 (5 bases). The CDR3 consists of 13 residues. The ends were cut back, 3 bases at V and 0 bases at J, with 8 bases in the middle. Germline lookup yields CDR1 DFQATT and CDR2 SNEGSKA (reference sequence). The CDR3 spells CSARDKANYGYTF. The CDR3 DNA reads TGCAGTGCTAGGGACAAGGCTAACTATGGCTACACCTTC.

This clonotype was found many times. The V and J genes are TRBV11-2 and TRBJ1-1; TRBD1 matches 8 bases. Germline V gene data show CDR1 as SGHAT and CDR2 as FQNNGV. CDR3 size: 16 residues. V lost 5 bases and J lost 0; bases outside the gene matches: 8. The CDR3 DNA is TGTGCCAGCAGCCCCTCCCCAGGGGGCATGAACACTGAAGCTTTCTTT. Amino acids: CASSPSPGGMNTEAFF.

The table lists this clonotype with many counts. V and J are TRBV5-1 and TRBJ2-1; 8 bases are shared with TRBD2. Germline CDR1 SGHRS, CDR2 YFSETQ. Losses at the gene ends were 4 bases for V and 7 bases for J; bases not matched to a gene: 10. The CDR3 covers 15 residues. The CDR3 coding sequence is TGCGCCAGCAGCCGGGAAAGCGGGAGAATGAATGAGCAGTTCTTC. It yields the protein CASSRESGRMNEQFF.

This clonotype was counted many times. The rearrangement uses TRBV6-2 or TRBV6-3 and TRBJ2-3; the D is unclear. The CDR3 extends over 12 amino acids. Germline V gene sequence: CDR1 MNHEY, CDR2 SVGEGT. V lost 6 bases and J 0 bases, leaving 4 bases between the germline ends. CDR3 region: CASSSSTDTQYF. DNA of the CDR3: TGTGCCAGCAGCTCTAGCACAGATACGCAGTATTTT.

This clonotype appeared many times. This chain links TRBV5-1 with TRBJ1-1, with 7 bases matching TRBD1. Germline CDR1 and CDR2: SGHRS and YFSETQ. This CDR3 spans 15 amino acids. J was trimmed by 0 bases and V by 3 bases; bases with no gene match: 5. The CDR3 region has the DNA TGCGCCAGCAGCTGGGACAGTAAGATGAACACTGAAGCTTTCTTT. It translates to CASSWDSKMNTEAFF.

This clonotype occurred many times. The genes are TRBV28 and TRBJ2-5; maybe TRBD2 (6 bases). V shed 1 base and J shed 7 bases, with 19 bases lying between them. Germline V gives CDR1 MDHEN, CDR2 SYDVKM. The CDR3 has 16 amino acids. CDR3 DNA sequence: TGTGCCAGCAGTTTATCGGGAACTAGTCGGCGGGGGACCCAGTACTTC. Translated, it gives CASSLSGTSRRGTQYF. Full variable domain (outside the CDR3, taken from reference TRBV28 and TRBJ2-5): DVKVTQSSRYLVKRTGEKVFLECVQDMDHENMFWYRQDPGLGLRLIYFSYDVKMKEKGDIPEGYSVSREKKERFSLILESASTNQTSMYLCASSLSGTSRRGTQYFGPGTRLLVL.

The sample holds many counts of this clonotype. The chain is built from TRBV20-1 and TRBJ2-1; TRBD1 aligns across 10 bases. The trim removed 2 bases at V and 2 bases at J, leaving 15 bases unmatched. The CDR3 runs to 19 residues. Germline V gives CDR1 DFQATT, CDR2 SNEGSKA (reference sequence). The DNA for the CDR3 is TGCAGTGCTAGATCCCGACCGCGACAGGGGGCCTTTACCTACAATGAGCAGTTCTTC. This gives the protein CSARSRPRQGAFTYNEQFF.